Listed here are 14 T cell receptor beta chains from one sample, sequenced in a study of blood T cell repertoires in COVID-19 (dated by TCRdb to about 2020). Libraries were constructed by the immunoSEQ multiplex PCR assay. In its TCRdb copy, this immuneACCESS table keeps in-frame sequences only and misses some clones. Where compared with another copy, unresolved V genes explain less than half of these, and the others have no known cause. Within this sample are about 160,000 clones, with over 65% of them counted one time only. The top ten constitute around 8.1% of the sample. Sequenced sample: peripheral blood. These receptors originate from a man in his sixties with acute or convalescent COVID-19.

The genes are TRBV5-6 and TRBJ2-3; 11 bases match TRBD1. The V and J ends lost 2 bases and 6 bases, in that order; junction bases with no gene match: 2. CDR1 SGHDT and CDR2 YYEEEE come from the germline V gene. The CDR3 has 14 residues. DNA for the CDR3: TGTGCCAGCAGCTTCGGACAGGGGGCCGATACGCAGTATTTT. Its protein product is CASSFGQGADTQYF.

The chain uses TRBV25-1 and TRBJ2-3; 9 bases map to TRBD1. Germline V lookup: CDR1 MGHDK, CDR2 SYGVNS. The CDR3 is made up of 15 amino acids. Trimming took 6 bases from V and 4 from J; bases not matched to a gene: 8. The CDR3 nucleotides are TGTGCCAGCAGCGCGGGACAGGGTTATGCAGATACGCAGTATTTT. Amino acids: CASSAGQGYADTQYF.

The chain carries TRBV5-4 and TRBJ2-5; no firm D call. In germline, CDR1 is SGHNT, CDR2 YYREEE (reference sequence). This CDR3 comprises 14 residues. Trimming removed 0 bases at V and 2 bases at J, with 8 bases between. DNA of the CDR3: TGTGCCAGCAGCTTGGTGGCGGAACAAGAGACCCAGTACTTC. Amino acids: CASSLVAEQETQYF.

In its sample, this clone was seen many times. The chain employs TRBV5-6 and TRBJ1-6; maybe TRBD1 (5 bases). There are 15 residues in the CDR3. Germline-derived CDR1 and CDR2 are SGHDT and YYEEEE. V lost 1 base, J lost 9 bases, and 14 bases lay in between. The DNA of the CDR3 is TGTGCCAGCAGCTTGCCCACAAGGGGCCTTTCACCCCTCCACTTT. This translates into CASSLPTRGLSPLHF.

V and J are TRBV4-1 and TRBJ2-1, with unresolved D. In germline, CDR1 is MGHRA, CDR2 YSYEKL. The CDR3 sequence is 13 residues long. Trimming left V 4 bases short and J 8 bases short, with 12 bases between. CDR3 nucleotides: TGCGCCAGCAGCCGGAAGGCTAGTCATGAGCAGTTCTTC. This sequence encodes CASSRKASHEQFF.

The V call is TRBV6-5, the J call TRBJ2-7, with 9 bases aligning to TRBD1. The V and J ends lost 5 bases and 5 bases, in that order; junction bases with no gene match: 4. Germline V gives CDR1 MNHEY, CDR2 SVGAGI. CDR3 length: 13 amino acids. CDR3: CASSTDRGHEQYF. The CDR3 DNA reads TGTGCCAGCAGTACGGACAGGGGACACGAGCAGTACTTC.

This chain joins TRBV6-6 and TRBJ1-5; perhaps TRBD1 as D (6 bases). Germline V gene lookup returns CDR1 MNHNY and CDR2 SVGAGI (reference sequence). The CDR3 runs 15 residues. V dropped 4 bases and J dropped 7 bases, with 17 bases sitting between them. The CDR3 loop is CASSSPQGSVQPQHF. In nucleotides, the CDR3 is TGTGCCAGCAGTTCCCCACAGGGATCGGTCCAGCCCCAGCATTTT.

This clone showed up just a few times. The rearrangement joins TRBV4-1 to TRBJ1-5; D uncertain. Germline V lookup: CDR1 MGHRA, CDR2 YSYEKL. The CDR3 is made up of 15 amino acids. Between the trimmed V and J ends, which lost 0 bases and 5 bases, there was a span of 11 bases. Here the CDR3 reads CASSQDHSGYQPQHF. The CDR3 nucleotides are TGCGCCAGCAGCCAAGATCACAGCGGCTATCAGCCCCAGCATTTT.

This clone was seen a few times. The CDR3 DNA reads TGTGCCAGCAGCTTGCTGGACAGGGACTATGGCTACACCTTC. Amino acids: CASSLLDRDYGYTF. The genes are TRBV5-6 and TRBJ1-2; TRBD1 matches 8 bases. This CDR3 has 14 amino acids. V lost 1 base and J lost 3; bases outside the gene matches: 2. Germline CDR1 SGHDT, CDR2 YYEEEE.

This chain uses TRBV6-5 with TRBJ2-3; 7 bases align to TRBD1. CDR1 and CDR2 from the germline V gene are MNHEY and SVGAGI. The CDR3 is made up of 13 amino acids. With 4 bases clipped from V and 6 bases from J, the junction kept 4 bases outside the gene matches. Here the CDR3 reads CASSFDRADTQYF. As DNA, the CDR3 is TGTGCCAGCAGTTTTGACAGGGCCGATACGCAGTATTTT.

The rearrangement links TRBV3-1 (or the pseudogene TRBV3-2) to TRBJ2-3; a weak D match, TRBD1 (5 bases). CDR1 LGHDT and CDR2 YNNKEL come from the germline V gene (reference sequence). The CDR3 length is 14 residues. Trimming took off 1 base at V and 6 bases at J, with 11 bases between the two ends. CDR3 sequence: CASSQGPSGDTQYF. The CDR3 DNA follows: TGTGCCAGCAGCCAAGGGCCGTCAGGGGATACGCAGTATTTT.

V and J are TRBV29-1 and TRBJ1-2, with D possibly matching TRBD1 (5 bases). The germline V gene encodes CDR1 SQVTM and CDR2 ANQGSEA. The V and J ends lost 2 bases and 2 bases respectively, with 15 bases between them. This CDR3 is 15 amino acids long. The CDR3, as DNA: TGCAGCGTTGAAAGCTGGAAAGGGGTAAACTATGGCTACACCTTC. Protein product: CSVESWKGVNYGYTF.

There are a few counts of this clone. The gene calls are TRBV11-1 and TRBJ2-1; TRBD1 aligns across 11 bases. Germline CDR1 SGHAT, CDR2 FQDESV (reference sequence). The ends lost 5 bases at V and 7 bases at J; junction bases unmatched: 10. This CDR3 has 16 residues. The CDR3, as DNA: TGTGCCAGCAGCAACCCGGGACAGGGGGTCTGGAATGAGCAGTTCTTC. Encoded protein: CASSNPGQGVWNEQFF. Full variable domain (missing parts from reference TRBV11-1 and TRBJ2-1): EAEVAQSPRYKITEKSQAVAFWCDPISGHATLYWYRQILGQGPELLVQFQDESVVDDSQLPKDRFSAERLKGVDSTLKIQPAELGDSAMYLCASSNPGQGVWNEQFFGPGTRLTVL.

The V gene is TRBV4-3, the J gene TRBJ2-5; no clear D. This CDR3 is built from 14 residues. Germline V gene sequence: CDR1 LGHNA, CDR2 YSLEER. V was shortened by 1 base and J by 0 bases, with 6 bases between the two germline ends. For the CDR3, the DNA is TGCGCCAGCAGCCAAGTAGAGGACCAAGAGACCCAGTACTTC. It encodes CASSQVEDQETQYF.